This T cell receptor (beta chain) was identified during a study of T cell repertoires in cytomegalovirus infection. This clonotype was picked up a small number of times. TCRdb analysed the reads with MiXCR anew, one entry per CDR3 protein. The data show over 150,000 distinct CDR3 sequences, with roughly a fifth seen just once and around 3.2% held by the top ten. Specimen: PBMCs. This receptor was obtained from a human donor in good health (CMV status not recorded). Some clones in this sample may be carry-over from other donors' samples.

CDR3 in amino acids: CASSLRQTPYEQYF. The CDR3 region has the DNA TGTGCCAGCAGCTTGAGGCAGACGCCTTACGAGCAGTACTTC. The chain carries TRBV5-4 and TRBJ2-7; no reliable D call. The CDR3 runs 14 residues. Germline V CDR1 and CDR2: SGHNT, YYREEE (reference sequence). V was cut by 1 base and J by 4 bases, with 12 bases left in between.